Listed below are T cell receptor beta chains from one sample, sequenced in a study of cytomegalovirus exposure and HLA in healthy donors. Method: immunoSEQ multiplex PCR; TCRdb's copy keeps in-frame clones and lacks some. The profile shows a few hundred thousand clones, roughly 88% of them singletons. Material: PBMCs. The receptor source for this set is a woman under 30 in good health and CMV-seronegative. The CDR3 runs from the conserved cysteine through the conserved F or W. The order of the fields is CDR3 protein, CDR3 DNA, V gene, clone size, J gene, D gene. The D gene is left open where the match is weak. Size is omitted from some rows. Given values are once, few, many or a class for expanded clones.

cdr3_aa: CASSFGDRGNEKLFF
cdr3_nt: TGCGCCAGCAGCTTTGGGGACAGGGGTAATGAAAAACTGTTTTTT
v_call: TRBV5-1
clone_size: -
j_call: TRBJ1-4
d_call: TRBD1

cdr3_aa: CASSSGLAGGNTGELFF
cdr3_nt: TGTGCCAGCAGCTCGGGACTAGCGGGAGGAAACACCGGGGAGCTGTTTTTT
v_call: TRBV7-9
clone_size: -
j_call: TRBJ2-2
d_call: TRBD2

cdr3_aa: CASSYFSGTGYDGYTF
cdr3_nt: TGTGCCAGCAGTTACTTCTCCGGGACAGGCTATGATGGCTACACCTTC
v_call: TRBV6-5
clone_size: once
j_call: TRBJ1-2
d_call: TRBD1

cdr3_aa: CASRRLGAGDTEAFF
cdr3_nt: TGTGCCAGCAGGAGACTGGGGGCTGGGGACACTGAAGCTTTCTTT
v_call: TRBV14
clone_size: -
j_call: TRBJ1-1
d_call: -

cdr3_aa: CASSFRQGISYEQYF
cdr3_nt: TGTGCCAGCAGTTTCCGCCAGGGTATCTCCTACGAGCAGTACTTC
v_call: TRBV27
clone_size: -
j_call: TRBJ2-7
d_call: -

cdr3_aa: CASSVPGQGGMNTEAFF
cdr3_nt: TGTGCCAGCAGCGTACCGGGACAGGGTGGGATGAACACTGAAGCTTTCTTT
v_call: TRBV21-1
clone_size: -
j_call: TRBJ1-1
d_call: -

cdr3_aa: CASSSTPVGAGGIQETQYF
cdr3_nt: TGTGCCAGCAGTTCAACCCCTGTGGGGGCGGGAGGGATCCAAGAGACCCAGTACTTC
v_call: TRBV27
clone_size: -
j_call: TRBJ2-5
d_call: TRBD2

cdr3_aa: CSVSGGAVGELFF
cdr3_nt: TGCAGCGTTAGCGGGGGGGCCGTCGGGGAGCTGTTTTTT
v_call: TRBV29-1
clone_size: -
j_call: TRBJ2-2
d_call: TRBD2

cdr3_aa: CASSSSTVGGYTF
cdr3_nt: TGTGCCAGCAGCTCGTCGACAGTTGGTGGCTACACCTTC
v_call: TRBV7-8
clone_size: -
j_call: TRBJ1-2
d_call: -

cdr3_aa: CASSADGGTGELFF
cdr3_nt: TGTGCCAGCAGCGCCGACGGGGGGACCGGGGAGCTGTTTTTT
v_call: TRBV9
clone_size: once
j_call: TRBJ2-2
d_call: TRBD2